These 27 T cell receptor beta chains share one sample of origin, sequenced in a study of T cells in Graves' hyperthyroidism and ophthalmopathy. Researchers amplified the TCR beta CDR3 regions from RNA transcripts. Initially, a first-round RT-PCR of the TCR CDR3 employed the HTBI primer set. MiXCR was run by TCRdb on the multiplex PCR reads, yielding one entry per CDR3 protein. Found here are 500,000 or so distinct CDR3 sequences, 15% to 20% of them singletons; the top ten hold roughly 29%. The sequenced sample consisted of blood. The receptors were sampled from a woman between 25 and 40 years old with Graves' ophthalmopathy.

This clonotype has a count of ten or more. V is TRBV7-2 and J is TRBJ1-5; D possibly corresponds to TRBD1 (6 bases). This CDR3 has 12 amino acids. The germline V gene has CDR1 SGHTA and CDR2 FQGNSA. The germline V and J ends were trimmed by 2 bases and 9 bases, with 8 bases remaining between them. In DNA form, the CDR3 reads TGTGCCAGCAGCTTAATCAGGGGGCCCCAGCATTTT. Translating gives CASSLIRGPQHF.

CDR3 bases: TGTGCCAGCAGTCGGACAGGGGGTTTAACCGGGGAGCTGTTTTTT. Translating it yields CASSRTGGLTGELFF. The chain is built from TRBV6-1 and TRBJ2-2; 10 positions agree with TRBD1. The CDR3 has 15 residues. The germline CDR1 and CDR2 sequences are MNHNS and SASEGT. Unmatched junction bases numbered 5, after V lost 5 bases and J lost 5 bases.

This clonotype was detected only once. The genes are TRBV6-2 or TRBV6-3 and TRBJ2-7, with D possibly being TRBD2 (6 bases). This CDR3 spans 13 amino acids. V was shortened by 3 bases and J by 6 bases, with 12 bases between the two germline ends. Germline V CDR1 and CDR2: MNHEY, SVGEGT. The CDR3 protein is CASSYSGPCEQYF. The CDR3, as DNA: TGTGCCAGCAGTTATAGCGGCCCCTGCGAGCAGTACTTC.

The chain combines TRBV25-1 with TRBJ1-5, with 9 bases lining up with TRBD1. This CDR3 contains 14 residues. With V trimmed by 4 bases and J by 9 bases, 7 bases remained unmatched. Germline loops: CDR1 MGHDK, CDR2 SYGVNS. CDR3 sequence: CASSATGGGRPQHF. The CDR3 nucleotides read TGTGCCAGCAGTGCGACAGGGGGAGGTAGGCCCCAGCATTTT. Complete variable domain (other parts from reference TRBV25-1 and TRBJ1-5): EADIYQTPRYLVIGTGKKITLECSQTMGHDKMYWYQQDPGMELHLIHYSYGVNSTEKGDLSSESTVSRIRTEHFPLTLESARPSHTSQYLCASSATGGGRPQHFGDGTRLSIL.

The chain joins TRBV20-1 to TRBJ2-3; tentative D call: TRBD2 (6 bases). Trimming shortened V by 3 bases and J by 0 bases, and 10 bases separated the two germline ends. Germline V gene sequence: CDR1 DFQATT, CDR2 SNEGSKA (reference sequence). This CDR3 is 14 amino acids long. The CDR3 sequence: CSARWGVSTDTQYF. CDR3 sequence (DNA): TGCAGTGCTAGGTGGGGGGTGAGCACAGATACGCAGTATTTT.

The chain links TRBV6-1 to TRBJ1-5, with D maybe TRBD1 (5 bases). Trimming stripped 6 bases from V and 5 bases from J, with 14 bases between. The CDR3 runs 14 residues. Germline V lookup: CDR1 MNHNS, CDR2 SASEGT. The CDR3, as DNA: TGTGCCAGCAGCCCGGCGGGGGAAGATCAGCCCCAGCATTTT. Translated, it gives CASSPAGEDQPQHF.

This chain uses TRBV20-1 with TRBJ2-3; TRBD2 agrees at 10 bases. Losses at the gene ends were 0 bases for V and 4 bases for J; bases not matched to a gene: 7. The CDR3 is made up of 16 amino acids. Germline V CDR1 and CDR2: DFQATT, SNEGSKA (reference sequence). In DNA, the CDR3 is TGCAGTGCTAGAGATCCTTGGAGCGGGAGGGCAGATACGCAGTATTTT. Translation: CSARDPWSGRADTQYF.

The rearrangement uses TRBV7-9 and TRBJ2-7; 7 bases match TRBD1. The V gene's germline CDR1 is SEHNR and CDR2 FQNEAQ (reference sequence). The CDR3 totals 12 residues. The trim removed 5 bases at V and 11 bases at J, leaving 9 bases unmatched. The CDR3 reads CASSPGGTEEYF. The CDR3 DNA reads as TGTGCCAGCAGCCCCGGTGGGACAGAGGAGTACTTC.

This clonotype was recorded many times. The rearrangement links TRBV9 to TRBJ2-5; D ambiguous. The CDR3 has 13 residues. V dropped 1 base and J dropped 3 bases, with 7 bases sitting between them. Germline CDR1 reads SGDLS; CDR2 reads YYNGEE. The CDR3 DNA reads as TGTGCCAGCAGCGTACAGGAGAAAGAGACCCAGTACTTC. It yields the protein CASSVQEKETQYF.

This clonotype was detected ten times or more. The chain recombines TRBV2 with TRBJ2-1, with 10 nucleotides matching TRBD2. V lost 8 bases, J lost 8 bases, and 12 bases stayed unmatched. The CDR3 is 15 amino acids. The germline gives CDR1 SNHLY, CDR2 FYNNEI. The CDR3 spells CASASSGSTVHEQFF. CDR3 nucleotide sequence: TGTGCCAGCGCCTCTAGCGGGAGTACGGTCCATGAGCAGTTCTTC.

Concerning this clonotype itself: With a much larger clone just one base away, this may be a read error. The chain uses TRBV30 and TRBJ1-5; 8 bases fit TRBD1. In germline, CDR1 is GTSNPN, CDR2 SVGIG (reference sequence). V shed 5 bases, J shed 6 bases, and the junction held 9 bases outside the gene matches. The CDR3 has 14 residues. CDR3 DNA: TGTGCCTGGGGGGCCACCGACAGGGGTCAGCCCCAGCATTTT. This gives the protein CAWGATDRGQPQHF.

The J gene is TRBJ1-2, the V gene TRBV4-1; D is possibly TRBD1 (5 bases). V was clipped by 0 bases and J by 7 bases, with 12 bases between them. This CDR3 comprises 14 residues. The germline V gene encodes CDR1 MGHRA and CDR2 YSYEKL. CDR3 bases: TGCGCCAGCAGCCAAGATAAGGGGCTAGGTGGCTACACCTTC. It translates to CASSQDKGLGGYTF.

The chain couples TRBV4-3 to TRBJ2-6; D call uncertain. Trimming took 0 bases from V and 0 from J, leaving 6 bases between them. The length of the CDR3 is 16 residues. Germline V gene data show CDR1 as LGHNA and CDR2 as YSLEER. The CDR3 DNA reads as TGCGCCAGCAGCCAAGATAGGTACTCTGGGGCCAACGTCCTGACTTTC. Its protein is CASSQDRYSGANVLTF.

The gene calls are TRBV28 and TRBJ1-5, with a weak D call TRBD1 (5 bases). Germline V gene sequence: CDR1 MDHEN, CDR2 SYDVKM. V lost 3 bases to trimming and J lost 7 bases, with 10 bases between them. CDR3 length equals 13 residues. CDR3 bases: TGTGCCAGCAGTTTTAGGGGAAGACAGCCCCAGCATTTT. It translates to CASSFRGRQPQHF.

This clonotype occurred many times. V usage is TRBV28 and J usage is TRBJ2-1, with 12 bases aligning to TRBD1. The CDR3 has 14 amino acids. V shed 5 bases, J shed 8 bases, and the junction held 4 bases outside the gene matches. Germline V gene data show CDR1 as MDHEN and CDR2 as SYDVKM. The CDR3 DNA reads TGTGCCAGCAGTATCGGGACAGGGGGCCATGAGCAGTTCTTC. Translated, it gives CASSIGTGGHEQFF.

This clonotype appeared many times. This chain uses TRBV9 with TRBJ2-7, with 8 bases matching TRBD1. V lost 2 bases and J lost 6; bases outside the gene matches: 7. The CDR3 is 14 amino acids. CDR1 and CDR2 (germline): SGDLS, YYNGEE. The CDR3 reads CASSVRDRPFEQYF. As DNA, the CDR3 is TGTGCCAGCAGCGTCCGGGACAGGCCCTTCGAGCAGTACTTC.

This clonotype has a count of ten or more. The chain combines TRBV6-2 or TRBV6-3 with TRBJ2-7; a weak D match, TRBD2 (6 bases). Trimming left V 8 bases short and J 6 bases short, with 20 bases between. The length of the CDR3 is 14 residues. Germline loops: CDR1 MNHEY, CDR2 SVGEGT. CDR3 nucleotides: TGTGCCAGCGGGTACCTCGGGAGTGTCGGCGAGCAGTACTTC. Encoded protein: CASGYLGSVGEQYF.

This clonotype was picked up a small number of times. This chain connects TRBV27 to TRBJ2-3; 9 positions match TRBD2. Germline CDR1 and CDR2: MNHEY and SMNVEV (reference sequence). The J segment lost 6 bases and the V segment lost 7 bases, leaving 11 bases of the junction unmatched. The CDR3 is 15 amino acids. DNA for the CDR3: TGTGCCAGCAAGGTACTAGCGGGTCAAGAGGATACGCAGTATTTT. This codes for CASKVLAGQEDTQYF.

This clonotype was counted many times. The chain joins TRBV7-3 to TRBJ2-3; 10 nucleotides line up with TRBD2. The CDR3 consists of 20 residues. Per the germline V gene, CDR1 is SGHTA and CDR2 is FQGTGA. V shed 2 bases and J 0 bases; nucleotides not matched to a gene: 14. This chain's CDR3 is CASSLGFADWTSGSTDTQYF. The CDR3, as DNA: TGTGCCAGCAGCTTAGGTTTCGCGGACTGGACTAGCGGAAGCACAGATACGCAGTATTTT.

V is TRBV27 and J is TRBJ2-5; D perhaps matches TRBD2 (6 bases). The germline V gene has CDR1 MNHEY and CDR2 SMNVEV (reference sequence). Trimming left V 0 bases short and J 1 base short, with 12 bases between. This CDR3 has 16 residues. CDR3 DNA: TGTGCCAGCAGTTTATCGGGCGGGGCGCCCCAAGAGACCCAGTACTTC. The encoded protein is CASSLSGGAPQETQYF.

V gene TRBV7-2 combines with J gene TRBJ2-4, with D possibly being TRBD2 (6 bases). The CDR3 is 12 residues long. Per the germline V gene, CDR1 is SGHTA and CDR2 is FQGNSA. Between the trimmed V and J ends, which lost 5 bases and 7 bases, there was a span of 9 bases. This CDR3 reads CASSAAGNIQYF. In DNA, the CDR3 is TGTGCCAGCAGCGCCGCGGGGAACATTCAGTACTTC.

Comment on this clonotype: A read error is possible here, since a much larger clone lies one base away. The rearrangement joins TRBV27 to TRBJ2-7; TRBD2 aligns across 7 bases. The CDR3 is made up of 15 amino acids. Per the germline V gene, CDR1 is MNHEY and CDR2 is SMNVEV (reference sequence). CDR3 sequence reads: CACSSAAGASYEQYF. The CDR3 nucleotides are TGTGCCTGCAGTTCCGCCGCGGGAGCCTCCTACGAGCAGTACTTC.

This clonotype was seen repeatedly, ten times or more. Relative to the germline gene, one junction end is altered; a read error may explain this. This chain joins TRBV20-1 and TRBJ2-5; D possibly corresponds to TRBD2 (5 bases). CDR3 length: 13 residues. The germline V gene has CDR1 DFQATT and CDR2 SNEGSKA (reference sequence). CDR3 residues: CSAGKEGQGTQYF. Here the CDR3 DNA reads TGCAGTGCTGGCAAAGAGGGTCAAGGGACCCAGTACTTC.

The rearrangement joins TRBV30 to TRBJ1-2, with 9 bases fitting TRBD1. This CDR3 region has 16 residues. The V gene's germline CDR1 is GTSNPN and CDR2 SVGIG (reference sequence). The trim removed 2 bases at V and 8 bases at J, leaving 15 bases unmatched. DNA for the CDR3: TGTGCCTGGAGTATGGACAGGGGAGAAGATTTTCACGGCTACACCTTC. Amino acid sequence: CAWSMDRGEDFHGYTF.

This clonotype was detected only once. V is TRBV15 and J is TRBJ1-2; 10 bases line up with TRBD1. This CDR3 region has 16 residues. Germline V gene sequence: CDR1 LNHNV, CDR2 YYDKDF (reference sequence). Unmatched junction bases numbered 10, after V lost 8 bases and J lost 1 base. This chain's CDR3 is CATSRTGGIVNYGYTF. In DNA, the CDR3 is TGTGCCACCTCCCGGACAGGGGGGATCGTTAACTATGGCTACACCTTC.

The chain has TRBV20-1 and TRBJ1-2, with D possibly being TRBD1 (5 bases). Germline-derived CDR1 and CDR2 are DFQATT and SNEGSKA (reference sequence). V shed 3 bases and J shed 2 bases, with 7 bases lying between them. The CDR3 spans 12 residues. The CDR3, as DNA: TGCAGTGCTAGGCGGGGGAACTATGGCTACACCTTC. Translated: CSARRGNYGYTF.

The chain combines TRBV9 with TRBJ1-3; 10 positions agree with TRBD1. CDR3 length: 16 residues. The V segment lost 2 bases and the J segment 2 bases; nucleotides outside the gene matches: 4. Germline assignment: CDR1 SGDLS and CDR2 YYNGEE. CDR3 residues: CASSVTGTGAGNTIYF. CDR3 bases: TGTGCCAGCAGCGTCACCGGGACAGGGGCTGGAAACACCATATATTTT.